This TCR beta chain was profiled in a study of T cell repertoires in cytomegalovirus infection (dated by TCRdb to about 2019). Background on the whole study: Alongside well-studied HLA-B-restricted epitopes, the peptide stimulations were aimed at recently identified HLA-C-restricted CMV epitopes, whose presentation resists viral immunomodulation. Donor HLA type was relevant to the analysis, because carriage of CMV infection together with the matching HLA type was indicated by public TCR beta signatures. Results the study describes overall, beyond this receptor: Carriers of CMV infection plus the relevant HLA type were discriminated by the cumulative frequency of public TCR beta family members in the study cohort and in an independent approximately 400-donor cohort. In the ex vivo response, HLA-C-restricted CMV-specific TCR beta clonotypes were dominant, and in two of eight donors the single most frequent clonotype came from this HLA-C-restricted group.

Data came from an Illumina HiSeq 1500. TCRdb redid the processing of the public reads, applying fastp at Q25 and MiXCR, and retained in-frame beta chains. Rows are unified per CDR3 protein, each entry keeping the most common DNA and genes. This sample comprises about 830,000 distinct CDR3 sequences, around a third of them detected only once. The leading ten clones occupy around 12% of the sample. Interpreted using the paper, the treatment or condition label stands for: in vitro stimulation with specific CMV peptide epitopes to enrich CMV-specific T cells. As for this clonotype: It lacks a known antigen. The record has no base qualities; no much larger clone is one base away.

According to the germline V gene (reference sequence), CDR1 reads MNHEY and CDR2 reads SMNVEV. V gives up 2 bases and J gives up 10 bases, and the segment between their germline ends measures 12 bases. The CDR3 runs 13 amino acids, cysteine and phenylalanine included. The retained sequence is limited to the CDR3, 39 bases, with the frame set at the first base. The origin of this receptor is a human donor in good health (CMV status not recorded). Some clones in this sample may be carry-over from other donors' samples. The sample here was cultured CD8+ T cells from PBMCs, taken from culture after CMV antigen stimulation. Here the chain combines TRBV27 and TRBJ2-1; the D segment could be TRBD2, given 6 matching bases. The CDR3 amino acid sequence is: CASSLRDLREQFF. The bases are TGTGCCAGCAGTTTACGGGACTTAAGAGAGCAGTTCTTC.